This T cell receptor (beta chain) appears in the sequencing data of a study of blood T cell repertoires in COVID-19. Clones were sequenced by immunoSEQ multiplex PCR, and TCRdb holds only the in-frame ones, with some missing. The table has fewer than 350,000 clones, 85% to 90% seen once; the top ten hold about an eighth. The CDR3 runs 14 residues. Germline lookup yields CDR1 LGHDT and CDR2 YNNKEL (reference sequence). V lost 1 base to trimming and J lost 12 bases; unmatched junction nucleotides: 11. The clonotype comes from a woman younger than 45 with COVID-19, enrolled during active disease. Sequencing was carried out using peripheral blood. The chain has TRBV3-1 (or the pseudogene TRBV3-2) and TRBJ2-5; 7 nucleotides align to TRBD2. In DNA, the CDR3 is TGTGCCAGCAGCCAAGTTTCCTCGGGACTACGAAAGTACTTC. Amino acids: CASSQVSSGLRKYF.